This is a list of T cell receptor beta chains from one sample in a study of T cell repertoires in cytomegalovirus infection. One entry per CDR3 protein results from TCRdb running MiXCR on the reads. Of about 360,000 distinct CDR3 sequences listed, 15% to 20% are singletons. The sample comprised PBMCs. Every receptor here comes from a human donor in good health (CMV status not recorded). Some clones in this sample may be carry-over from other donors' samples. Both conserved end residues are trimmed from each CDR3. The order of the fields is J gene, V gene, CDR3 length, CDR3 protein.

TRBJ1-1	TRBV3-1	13	ASSQQAIGGTEAF
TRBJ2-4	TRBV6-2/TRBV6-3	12	ASSLSGAKNIQY
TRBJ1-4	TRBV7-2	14	ASSAIGGATNEKLF
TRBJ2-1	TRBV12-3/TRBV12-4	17	ASSLVTPGLASRAHEQF
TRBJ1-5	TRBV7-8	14	ASSSTPTGVGQPQH
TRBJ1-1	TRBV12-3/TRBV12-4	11	ASSSGAYTEAF
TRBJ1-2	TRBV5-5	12	ASSWGGTSYGYT
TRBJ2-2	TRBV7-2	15	ASSPLGGVFRTGELF
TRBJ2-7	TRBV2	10	AGGTGVYEQY
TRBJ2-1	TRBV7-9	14	ASSPDGAHNYNEQF
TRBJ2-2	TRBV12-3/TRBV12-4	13	ASSSGWRNTGELF
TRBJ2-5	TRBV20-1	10	SASRGGETQY
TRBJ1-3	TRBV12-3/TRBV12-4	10	ASSLDPSTIY
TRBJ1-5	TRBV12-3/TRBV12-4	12	ASSLGQLYQPQH
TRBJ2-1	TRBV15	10	ATSRLRAPQF
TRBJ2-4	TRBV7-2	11	ATGTSSKNIQY
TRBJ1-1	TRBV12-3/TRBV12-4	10	ASSVRQAEAF
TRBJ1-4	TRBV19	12	ASEEGFANEKLF
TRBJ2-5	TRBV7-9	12	ASSLGVQVETQY
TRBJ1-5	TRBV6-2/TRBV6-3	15	ASSSLDRIYSNQPQH
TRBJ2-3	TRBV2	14	ASSERWTSGPQAQY
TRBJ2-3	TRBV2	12	ASSGGTLTDTQY
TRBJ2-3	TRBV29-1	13	SGTVTSGSTDTQY
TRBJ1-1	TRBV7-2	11	ASRTARNTEAF
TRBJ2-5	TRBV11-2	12	ASSLGSRRETQY
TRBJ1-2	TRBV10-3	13	AISDRRQGPYGYT
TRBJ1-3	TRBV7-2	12	ASSLGPSGNTIY
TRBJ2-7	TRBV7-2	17	ASSLRRGATSGSSYEQY
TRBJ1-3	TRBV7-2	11	ASSEGPGNTIY
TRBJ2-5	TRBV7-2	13	ASSLVVVAGETQY
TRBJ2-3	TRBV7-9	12	ASSLRLRTDTQY
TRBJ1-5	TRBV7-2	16	ASSLDHYRLVFHQPQH
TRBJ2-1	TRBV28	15	ASSSQTSGGSNNVQF
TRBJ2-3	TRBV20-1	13	SARDAGVPTDTQY
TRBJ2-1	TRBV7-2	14	ASSRQGGPYNNEQF
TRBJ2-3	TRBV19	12	ASSILQGGDTQY
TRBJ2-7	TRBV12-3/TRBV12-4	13	ASTPGGEGVHEQY
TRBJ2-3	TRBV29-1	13	SVALTSGGEDTQY
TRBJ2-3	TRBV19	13	ASSIRARSTDTQY
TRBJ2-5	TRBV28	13	ASSSLRGGPETQY
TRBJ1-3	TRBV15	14	ATSRGTVLSGNTIY
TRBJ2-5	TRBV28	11	ASRSTGEETQY
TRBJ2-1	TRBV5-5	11	ASSFERYNEQF
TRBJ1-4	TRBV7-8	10	ASSLGREKLF
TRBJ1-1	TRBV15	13	ATSRASHPLTEAF
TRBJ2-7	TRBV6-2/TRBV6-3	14	ASSYSLSGSDYEQY
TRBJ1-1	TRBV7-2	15	ASSLGRKGGPNTEAF
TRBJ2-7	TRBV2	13	ASSAEQSLSYEQY
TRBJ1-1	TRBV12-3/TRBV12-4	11	ASSLNPGTEAF
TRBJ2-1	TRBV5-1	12	ASSLGSSYNEQF
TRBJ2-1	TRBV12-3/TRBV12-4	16	ASEIGTSGSWFYNEQF
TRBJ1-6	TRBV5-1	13	ASSKSGTANSPLH
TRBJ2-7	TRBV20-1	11	SAEETLLRLQY
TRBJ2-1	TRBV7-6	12	ASGRLAEASEQF
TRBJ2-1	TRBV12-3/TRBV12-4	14	ASSSGYPTSYNEQF
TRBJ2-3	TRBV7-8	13	ASSFGRLSTDTQY